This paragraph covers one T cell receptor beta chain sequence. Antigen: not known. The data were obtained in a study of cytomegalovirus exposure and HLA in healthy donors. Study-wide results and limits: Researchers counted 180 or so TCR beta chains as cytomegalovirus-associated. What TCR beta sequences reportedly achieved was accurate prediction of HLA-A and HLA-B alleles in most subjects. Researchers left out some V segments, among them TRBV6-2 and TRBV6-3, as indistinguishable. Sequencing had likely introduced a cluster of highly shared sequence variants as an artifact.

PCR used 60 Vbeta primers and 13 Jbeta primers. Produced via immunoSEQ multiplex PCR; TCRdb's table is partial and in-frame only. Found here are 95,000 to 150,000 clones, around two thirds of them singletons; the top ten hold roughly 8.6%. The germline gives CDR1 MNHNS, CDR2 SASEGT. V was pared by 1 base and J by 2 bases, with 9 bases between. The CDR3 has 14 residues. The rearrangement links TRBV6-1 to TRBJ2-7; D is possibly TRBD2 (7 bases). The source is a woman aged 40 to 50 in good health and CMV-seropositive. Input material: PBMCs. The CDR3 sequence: CASSEGGGPYEQYF. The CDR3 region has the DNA TGTGCCAGCAGTGAAGGGGGGGGCCCCTACGAGCAGTACTTC.